One and the same sample provided the 32 T cell receptor beta chains below, sequenced in a study of cytomegalovirus exposure and HLA in healthy donors. The PCR was carried out with 60 Vbeta primers and 13 Jbeta primers. The method was immunoSEQ multiplex PCR; TCRdb's version includes in-frame clones alone and lacks a portion of them. Of 110,000 to 150,000 clones in the sample, less than 80% were seen once. The material sequenced was PBMCs. The receptors stem from a woman aged 45-60 years in good health and CMV-seropositive.

The chain couples TRBV11-2 to TRBJ2-7; 8 bases fit TRBD1. Germline assignment: CDR1 SGHAT and CDR2 FQNNGV. The CDR3 is 14 residues long. The trim removed 4 bases at V and 6 bases at J, leaving 8 bases unmatched. The CDR3 DNA reads as TGTGCCAGCAGCTGGACAGGGACGGTCGGCGAGCAGTACTTC. Amino acid sequence: CASSWTGTVGEQYF.

The CDR3 bases are TGTGCCAGCAGCATTCAAGCGGGGGGGCTTTACGAGCAGTACTTC. It codes for CASSIQAGGLYEQYF. The J gene is TRBJ2-5, the V gene TRBV7-3; 10 bases agree with TRBD2. The J call may be faulty, since TRBJ2-7 better matches the DNA end. This CDR3 contains 15 residues. Germline CDR1 is SGHTA and CDR2 is FQGTGA.

This clone occurred a few times. The V gene is TRBV11-2, the J gene TRBJ2-3; D perhaps matches TRBD2 (5 bases). Germline V gene sequence: CDR1 SGHAT, CDR2 FQNNGV. Trimming shortened V by 10 bases and J by 7 bases, and 21 bases separated the two germline ends. The CDR3 runs to 14 residues. The chain's CDR3 is CATSTPTREHTQYF. The CDR3 nucleotides read TGTGCCACCTCCACGCCCACAAGGGAGCATACGCAGTATTTT.

This chain links TRBV7-2 with TRBJ1-6; D gene uncertain. Germline-derived CDR1 and CDR2 are SGHTA and FQGNSA. V shed 1 base and J shed 0 bases, with 10 bases lying between them. This CDR3 has 17 amino acids. The CDR3 nucleotides are TGTGCCAGCAGCTTAGTACCCTGGAGCTCCTATAATTCACCCCTCCACTTT. Its translation is CASSLVPWSSYNSPLHF.

V gene TRBV5-6 combines with J gene TRBJ2-3; D is perhaps TRBD2 (7 bases). V lost 0 bases and J lost 7, with 15 bases in between. This CDR3 spans 15 amino acids. CDR1 is SGHDT and CDR2 is YYEEEE in the germline V gene. CDR3 nucleotide sequence: TGTGCCAGCAGCTTGGAGAGGGGGGGCCCCAATACGCAGTATTTT. Amino acids: CASSLERGGPNTQYF. The variable domain in full, with the rest retrieved from reference TRBV5-6 and TRBJ2-3, is DAGVTQSPTHLIKTRGQQVTLRCSPKSGHDTVSWYQQALGQGPQFIFQYYEEEERQRGNFPDRFSGHQFPNYSSELNVNALLLGDSALYLCASSLERGGPNTQYFGPGTRLTVL.

This chain uses TRBV5-6 with TRBJ2-5; 10 nucleotides agree with TRBD2. Judging by the DNA end, TRBJ2-7 fits better; the J call may be wrong. Per the germline V gene, CDR1 is SGHDT and CDR2 is YYEEEE. The CDR3 extends over 15 amino acids. The CDR3 DNA is TGTGCCAGCAGCTTGGGACTAGCGGGCTCCTACGAGCAGTACTTC. Residues: CASSLGLAGSYEQYF.

The V call is TRBV5-1, the J call TRBJ1-2, with D tentatively TRBD1 (5 bases). V was clipped by 3 bases and J by 3 bases, with 15 bases between them. Germline V gene data show CDR1 as SGHRS and CDR2 as YFSETQ. The CDR3 totals 15 residues. The chain's CDR3 is CASSSSGGRDYGYTF. The DNA of the CDR3 is TGCGCCAGCAGCTCGTCGGGGGGGAGAGACTATGGCTACACCTTC.

The V gene is TRBV5-1, the J gene TRBJ2-1; 7 nucleotides match TRBD2. V lost 0 bases and J lost 8; bases outside the gene matches: 5. The CDR3 covers 14 residues. Germline loops: CDR1 SGHRS, CDR2 YFSETQ. CDR3 sequence reads: CASSLGLARDEQFF. In nucleotides, the CDR3 is TGCGCCAGCAGCTTGGGACTAGCTAGAGATGAGCAGTTCTTC.

This chain links TRBV19 with TRBJ1-2, with a possible D match to TRBD1 (5 bases). Trimming pared 5 bases from V and 2 bases from J, leaving 9 bases between. The CDR3 extends over 13 amino acids. Germline V gene sequence: CDR1 LNHDA, CDR2 SQIVND (reference sequence). The CDR3 protein is CASSPGGNYGYTF. The CDR3 nucleotides read TGTGCCAGTAGTCCCGGGGGGAACTATGGCTACACCTTC.

The J gene is TRBJ1-4, the V gene TRBV19; D may be TRBD1 (5 bases). V shed 4 bases and J shed 6 bases, with 15 bases lying between them. Germline CDR1 is LNHDA and CDR2 is SQIVND (reference sequence). The CDR3 covers 15 residues. CDR3 sequence (DNA): TGTGCCAGTAGTACTCCCCGGGGAGGGGATGAAAAACTGTTTTTT. Residues: CASSTPRGGDEKLFF.

V and J are TRBV9 and TRBJ1-2; TRBD1 is a possible D gene (6 bases). Germline CDR1 reads SGDLS; CDR2 reads YYNGEE. The CDR3 extends over 17 amino acids. With 3 bases removed from V and 5 bases from J, the gap between germline ends came to 23 bases. CDR3 amino acids: CASSGGSPGQRAYGYTF. The CDR3 coding sequence is TGTGCCAGCAGCGGCGGATCGCCCGGACAGAGGGCTTATGGCTACACCTTC.

CDR3 nucleotides: TGTGCCTGGAATGCGGGGCGACCTCAAGCTTTCTTT. Amino acid sequence: CAWNAGRPQAFF. The chain recombines TRBV30 with TRBJ1-1, with a weak D call TRBD1 (5 bases). The CDR3 contains 12 residues. Germline CDR1 is GTSNPN and CDR2 is SVGIG (reference sequence). Trimming cost V 4 bases and J 9 bases, with 15 bases left between them. The full variable domain, rest sourced from reference TRBV30 and TRBJ1-1, is SQTIHQWPATLVQPVGSPLSLECTVEGTSNPNLYWYRQAAGRGLQLLFYSVGIGQISSEVPQNLSASRPQDRQFILSSKKLLLSDSGFYLCAWNAGRPQAFFGQGTRLTVV.

The chain links TRBV11-3 to TRBJ1-5; D remains unclear. This CDR3 is built from 16 residues. Per the germline V gene, CDR1 is SGHNT and CDR2 is YENEEA. Trimming removed 4 bases at V and 3 bases at J, with 16 bases between. The CDR3 coding sequence is TGTGCCAGCAGCTCCTTATGGAGGGTAGTCAATCAGCCCCAGCATTTT. This sequence encodes CASSSLWRVVNQPQHF.

The J gene is TRBJ2-5, the V gene TRBV29-1; D possibly corresponds to TRBD1 (6 bases). Germline lookup yields CDR1 SQVTM and CDR2 ANQGSEA. The CDR3 extends over 14 amino acids. The germline V and J ends were trimmed by 5 bases and 4 bases, with 17 bases remaining between them. The CDR3 nucleotides are TGCAGCGTTCCGGGACACGGTAACGTAGAGACCCAGTACTTC. It specifies CSVPGHGNVETQYF.

This clone was counted once. This chain joins TRBV19 and TRBJ1-4, with a weak D call TRBD1 (6 bases). V lost 9 bases and J lost 8, with 16 bases in between. Germline lookup yields CDR1 LNHDA and CDR2 SQIVND (reference sequence). The CDR3 totals 13 residues. CDR3 residues: CASGGQGGEKLFF. The CDR3 DNA sequence: TGTGCCAGCGGGGGGCAGGGAGGAGAAAAACTGTTTTTT.

The J gene is TRBJ2-5, the V gene TRBV30; D might be TRBD1 (6 bases). Deletions cut 3 bases from V and 5 bases from J, with 16 bases between. This CDR3 has 14 amino acids. The germline V gene has CDR1 GTSNPN and CDR2 SVGIG (reference sequence). CDR3 residues: CAWRDTGNVETQYF. As DNA, the CDR3 is TGTGCCTGGAGGGATACAGGGAATGTCGAGACCCAGTACTTC. Full variable domain (remainder filled in from reference TRBV30 and TRBJ2-5): SQTIHQWPATLVQPVGSPLSLECTVEGTSNPNLYWYRQAAGRGLQLLFYSVGIGQISSEVPQNLSASRPQDRQFILSSKKLLLSDSGFYLCAWRDTGNVETQYFGPGTRLLVL.

CDR3 sequence reads: CSADSLLVDYNEQFF. CDR3 sequence (DNA): TGCAGCGCCGACTCCCTACTAGTGGATTACAATGAGCAGTTCTTC. This sequence joins TRBV29-1 and TRBJ2-1, with D perhaps matching TRBD2 (5 bases). This CDR3 is built from 15 residues. Trimming shortened V by 7 bases and J by 4 bases, and 20 bases separated the two germline ends. Germline V CDR1 and CDR2: SQVTM, ANQGSEA.

V usage is TRBV28 and J usage is TRBJ2-7; possible D gene TRBD1, 5 bases. Germline V CDR1 and CDR2: MDHEN, SYDVKM. Trimming stripped 7 bases from V and 1 base from J, with 11 bases between. The CDR3 length is 13 residues. The DNA of the CDR3 is TGTGCCAGCACCATAGGGGTTTCCTACGAGCAGTACTTC. This sequence encodes CASTIGVSYEQYF.

The sample holds a few counts of this clone. The rearrangement uses TRBV13 and TRBJ2-1, with 11 positions matching TRBD2. The germline V gene has CDR1 PRHDT and CDR2 FYEKMQ (reference sequence). The CDR3 contains 22 residues. The V gene end was trimmed by 5 bases and the J gene end by 6 bases; junction bases not matched to a gene: 27. This CDR3 reads CASSPGGHLGLAGGTSINEQFF. Written as DNA, the CDR3 is TGTGCCAGCAGCCCTGGTGGCCACCTTGGGCTAGCGGGGGGCACGTCAATCAATGAGCAGTTCTTC.

The chain couples TRBV5-1 to TRBJ1-2, with 7 bases matching TRBD1. The CDR3 contains 14 residues. The ends lost 4 bases at V and 4 bases at J; junction bases unmatched: 7. Germline V gene lookup returns CDR1 SGHRS and CDR2 YFSETQ. The CDR3 loop reads CASSGTGTAYGYTF. The DNA of the CDR3 is TGCGCCAGCAGCGGTACCGGGACAGCCTATGGCTACACCTTC.

This clone was counted between two and nine times. The V call is TRBV5-6, the J call TRBJ2-1; TRBD2 is a possible D gene (6 bases). The CDR3 is 15 residues long. CDR1 and CDR2 (germline): SGHDT, YYEEEE. V was clipped by 3 bases and J by 8 bases, with 18 bases between them. The CDR3 DNA sequence: TGTGCCAGCAGCTCCCGACTAGGACTAATCTATGAGCAGTTCTTC. Residues: CASSSRLGLIYEQFF.

The chain recombines TRBV5-4 with TRBJ2-2; 7 positions match TRBD2. This CDR3 has 14 residues. Germline V gene data show CDR1 as SGHNT and CDR2 as YYREEE (reference sequence). The V and J ends lost 3 bases and 6 bases, in that order; junction bases with no gene match: 5. The chain's CDR3 is CASSSQRGAGELFF. The CDR3 DNA is TGTGCCAGCAGCTCCCAGCGGGGAGCCGGGGAGCTGTTTTTT.

V usage is TRBV18 and J usage is TRBJ2-2; 8 bases align to TRBD1. Germline loops: CDR1 KGHSH, CDR2 LQKENI. The CDR3 has 15 residues. J lost 8 bases, V lost 2 bases, and 7 bases had no gene match. CDR3 in DNA: TGTGCCAGCTCACCAACGGGACAGGAAATGGGGGAGCTGTTTTTT. Translating gives CASSPTGQEMGELFF.

CDR3 amino acids: CASSQVIKRGATDTQYF. In DNA form, the CDR3 reads TGCGCCAGCAGCCAAGTAATCAAGCGGGGGGCGACAGATACGCAGTATTTT. The chain is built from TRBV4-3 and TRBJ2-3, with TRBD2 matching 9 bases. V lost 1 base to trimming and J lost 3 bases; unmatched junction nucleotides: 8. The CDR3 is 17 amino acids. Germline-derived CDR1 and CDR2 are LGHNA and YSLEER.

V is TRBV5-6 and J is TRBJ2-1; D may be TRBD1 (6 bases). Germline V gives CDR1 SGHDT, CDR2 YYEEEE. Trimming took off 6 bases at V and 8 bases at J, with 15 bases between the two ends. The length of the CDR3 is 13 residues. The CDR3 nucleotides are TGTGCCAGCACCCTGGACAGAGGGGATGAGCAGTTCTTC. Translating gives CASTLDRGDEQFF.

V usage is TRBV7-3 and J usage is TRBJ1-6; 7 bases are shared with TRBD1. Germline CDR1 and CDR2: SGHTA and FQGTGA. The CDR3 has 13 amino acids. The V gene end was trimmed by 5 bases and the J gene end by 14 bases; junction bases not matched to a gene: 9. The CDR3 DNA sequence: TGTGCCAGCAGCCCTCGACAGGGTTCGGCCCTCCACTTT. Translated, it gives CASSPRQGSALHF.

The table lists this clone with a few counts. The V call is TRBV2, the J call TRBJ1-5, with D possibly being TRBD1 (5 bases). Trimming took off 7 bases at V and 5 bases at J, with 9 bases between the two ends. This CDR3 region has 12 residues. CDR1 SNHLY and CDR2 FYNNEI come from the germline V gene. DNA of the CDR3: TGTGCCAGCACGGCAGGGTATCAGCCCCAGCATTTT. Encoded protein: CASTAGYQPQHF.

This clone was seen just once. The V and J genes are TRBV7-9 and TRBJ1-2; no definite D call. Trimming removed 5 bases from V and 4 bases from J, with 17 bases in between. CDR3 length equals 15 residues. Germline assignment: CDR1 SEHNR and CDR2 FQNEAQ (reference sequence). The CDR3 spells CASSASEFLAYGYTF. The CDR3 DNA is TGTGCCAGCAGCGCCTCGGAGTTCTTAGCCTATGGCTACACCTTC.

This chain joins TRBV6-5 and TRBJ1-4; 9 bases are a match to TRBD1. The CDR3 has 15 amino acids. Germline assignment: CDR1 MNHEY and CDR2 SVGAGI. Trimming cost V 8 bases and J 7 bases; bases outside gene matches: 11. The CDR3 is CASCITGGAGEKLFF. The CDR3 DNA is TGTGCCAGCTGTATTACAGGGGGCGCCGGTGAAAAACTGTTTTTT.

Here the CDR3 reads CASTPSEGLLYEQYF. CDR3 in DNA: TGTGCCAGCACCCCTTCGGAGGGGCTTCTCTACGAGCAGTACTTC. This chain links TRBV28 with TRBJ2-7; weak D call: TRBD2 (6 bases). V was shortened by 7 bases and J by 3 bases, with 19 bases between the two germline ends. The germline V gene has CDR1 MDHEN and CDR2 SYDVKM. The CDR3 runs 15 residues.

The chain employs TRBV5-5 and TRBJ1-3; D is ambiguous. Germline CDR1 SGHKS, CDR2 YYEKEE (reference sequence). The CDR3 has 16 residues. Trimming took off 1 base at V and 2 bases at J, with 13 bases between the two ends. CDR3 DNA sequence: TGTGCCAGCAGCTTGAGAGGCGGGGTACCTGGAAACACCATATATTTT. Translation: CASSLRGGVPGNTIYF.

The chain recombines TRBV27 with TRBJ2-5; D gene unclear. The CDR3 is 14 residues long. The germline CDR1 and CDR2 sequences are MNHEY and SMNVEV (reference sequence). The ends were cut back, 5 bases at V and 1 base at J, with 11 bases in the middle. The CDR3 DNA is TGTGCCAGCAGTCGATCGGGTGCCCAAGAGACCCAGTACTTC. This translates into CASSRSGAQETQYF.